The next 22 T cell receptor beta chains were all read from a single sample in a study of T cell repertoires in cytomegalovirus infection. Their recognized antigens are unknown. Each CDR3 protein is one row after TCRdb ran MiXCR on the reads. The sample shows approximately 110,000 distinct CDR3 sequences, roughly 39% of them seen only once. This material consisted of CD8+ T cells from cultured PBMCs, taken from culture after CMV antigen stimulation. These TCRs come from a human donor in good health (CMV status not recorded). Some clones in this sample may be carry-over from other donors' samples.

V gene TRBV15 combines with J gene TRBJ1-1, with a weak D call TRBD1 (6 bases). V lost 2 bases and J 0 bases, leaving 7 bases between the germline ends. Per germline, CDR1 LNHNV and CDR2 YYDKDF (reference sequence). This CDR3 is 14 amino acids long. The CDR3 here is CATSRYRVNTEAFF. The CDR3 DNA is TGTGCCACCAGCAGATACAGGGTGAACACTGAAGCTTTCTTT.

The chain joins TRBV2 to TRBJ1-4; D not resolved. The CDR3 loop spans 15 amino acids. CDR1 is SNHLY, CDR2 FYNNEI, per germline. V lost 1 base and J lost 6, with 12 bases in between. The CDR3 spells CASSEGNARDEKLFF. The CDR3 bases are TGTGCCAGCAGTGAAGGGAACGCCCGGGATGAAAAACTGTTTTTT. Using reference TRBV2 and TRBJ1-4 for the parts outside the CDR3, the full variable domain is EPEVTQTPSHQVTQMGQEVILRCVPISNHLYFYWYRQILGQKVEFLVSFYNNEISEKSEIFDDQFSVERPDGSNFTLKIRSTKLEDSAMYFCASSEGNARDEKLFFGSGTQLSVL.

This clonotype was observed many times. The rearrangement links TRBV5-6 to TRBJ1-1; the D is unclear. The V and J ends lost 0 bases and 0 bases respectively, with 12 bases between them. Per the germline V gene, CDR1 is SGHDT and CDR2 is YYEEEE. This CDR3 has 16 residues. The CDR3 loop is CASSLVGVSMNTEAFF. CDR3 DNA: TGTGCCAGCAGCTTGGTTGGGGTATCCATGAACACTGAAGCTTTCTTT. Combining the CDR3 with reference TRBV5-6 and TRBJ1-1 gives the whole variable domain DAGVTQSPTHLIKTRGQQVTLRCSPKSGHDTVSWYQQALGQGPQFIFQYYEEEERQRGNFPDRFSGHQFPNYSSELNVNALLLGDSALYLCASSLVGVSMNTEAFFGQGTRLTVV.

The chain joins TRBV7-2 to TRBJ2-7, with 8 bases aligning to TRBD2. Trimming at V came to 3 bases and at J to 6 bases, leaving 4 bases not matched to a gene. The CDR3 consists of 13 residues. Germline assignment: CDR1 SGHTA and CDR2 FQGNSA. The CDR3 DNA reads TGTGCCAGCAGCTTCGGGAGGGATTTCGAGCAGTACTTC. Encoded protein: CASSFGRDFEQYF.

The chain joins TRBV12-3 or TRBV12-4 to TRBJ1-1, with a tentative D call TRBD1 (5 bases). V was pared by 6 bases and J by 1 base, with 12 bases between. The CDR3 loop spans 14 amino acids. The CDR3 DNA sequence: TGTGCCAGCAGCCGCGGGACCCCGAACACTGAAGCTTTCTTT. This codes for CASSRGTPNTEAFF.

This clonotype occurred a few times. The V and J genes are TRBV19 and TRBJ2-2; D may be TRBD1 (6 bases). This CDR3 contains 12 residues. The germline V and J ends were trimmed by 11 bases and 3 bases, with 10 bases remaining between them. Germline CDR1 reads LNHDA; CDR2 reads SQIVND (reference sequence). CDR3 in amino acids: CAAGGHTGELFF. CDR3 in DNA: TGTGCCGCTGGGGGCCACACCGGGGAGCTGTTTTTT.

This sequence joins TRBV27 and TRBJ1-6, with unresolved D. Germline V gene data show CDR1 as MNHEY and CDR2 as SMNVEV (reference sequence). This CDR3 is 16 amino acids long. Between the trimmed V and J ends, which lost 0 bases and 0 bases, there was a span of 6 bases. CDR3 DNA: TGTGCCAGCAGTTTATCAAGGGACTCCTATAATTCACCCCTCCACTTT. Its protein product is CASSLSRDSYNSPLHF.

The CDR3 protein is CASSWGGRGPGNSPLHF. CDR3 DNA: TGTGCCAGCAGCTGGGGGGGCAGGGGCCCCGGGAATTCACCCCTCCACTTT. V is TRBV11-2 and J is TRBJ1-6, with a possible D match to TRBD1 (6 bases). There are 17 residues in the CDR3. Per the germline V gene, CDR1 is SGHAT and CDR2 is FQNNGV. V lost 4 bases and J 7 bases, leaving 20 bases between the germline ends. The whole variable domain, filled in from reference TRBV11-2 and TRBJ1-6, reads EAGVAQSPRYKIIEKRQSVAFWCNPISGHATLYWYQQILGQGPKLLIQFQNNGVVDDSQLPKDRFSAERLKGVDSTLKIQPAKLEDSAVYLCASSWGGRGPGNSPLHFGNGTRLTVT.

This rearrangement joins TRBV10-3 to TRBJ2-5; D ambiguous. This CDR3 is 14 amino acids long. Trimming shortened V by 3 bases and J by 1 base, and 9 bases separated the two germline ends. In germline, CDR1 is ENHRY, CDR2 SYGVKD. Here the CDR3 DNA reads TGTGCCATCAGTGATCAGCGATCCCAAGAGACCCAGTACTTC. Translating it yields CAISDQRSQETQYF.

The chain's CDR3 is CASSFVAGANTEAFF. In DNA, the CDR3 is TGTGCCAGCAGTTTCGTGGCAGGGGCGAACACTGAAGCTTTCTTT. J is TRBJ1-1 and V is TRBV12-3 or TRBV12-4; possible D gene TRBD1, 6 bases. Trimming pared 3 bases from V and 1 base from J, leaving 12 bases between. The CDR3 is 15 amino acids.

There are a few counts of this clonotype. The chain joins TRBV4-1 to TRBJ2-7; possible D gene TRBD1, 6 bases. Germline CDR1 and CDR2: MGHRA and YSYEKL. With 1 base removed from V and 3 bases from J, the gap between germline ends came to 19 bases. The CDR3 totals 17 residues. CDR3 region: CASSQVSNPGHLYEQYF. In nucleotides, the CDR3 is TGCGCCAGCAGCCAAGTCAGTAACCCGGGACACCTCTACGAGCAGTACTTC.

In this sample, this clonotype turned up many times. The gene calls are TRBV7-6 and TRBJ2-5, with TRBD2 matching over 11 bases. The CDR3 runs to 16 residues. Germline V gene data show CDR1 as SGHVS and CDR2 as FNYEAQ. V shed 3 bases, J shed 5 bases, and the junction held 8 bases outside the gene matches. The CDR3 reads CASSFSGGALGETQYF. For the CDR3, the DNA is TGTGCCAGCAGCTTTAGCGGGGGGGCCCTAGGGGAGACCCAGTACTTC.

The chain recombines TRBV6-6 with TRBJ2-2; D perhaps matches TRBD1 (6 bases). V was trimmed by 7 bases and J by 3 bases, leaving 15 bases between them. This CDR3 region has 15 residues. Per the germline V gene, CDR1 is MNHNY and CDR2 is SVGAGI (reference sequence). The CDR3 is CASTPRTVYTGELFF. The CDR3 DNA is TGTGCCAGCACCCCGCGGACAGTTTACACCGGGGAGCTGTTTTTT.

This chain links TRBV20-1 with TRBJ2-3; 9 bases align to TRBD2. From germline, CDR1 is DFQATT and CDR2 SNEGSKA (reference sequence). The CDR3 runs 18 residues. The V gene end was trimmed by 6 bases and the J gene end by 0 bases; junction bases not matched to a gene: 16. The CDR3 spells CSANQGLERGASTDTQYF. CDR3 DNA sequence: TGCAGTGCCAACCAAGGGTTGGAGCGGGGGGCTAGCACAGATACGCAGTATTTT.

The V and J genes are TRBV5-3 and TRBJ2-3, with a possible D match to TRBD1 (6 bases). TRBV5-3 is an ORF, with its function uncertain. There are 14 residues in the CDR3. Trimming cost V 8 bases and J 0 bases, with 13 bases left between them. Here the CDR3 DNA reads TGTGCCAGCAGCCCAGGGGATAGCACAGATACGCAGTATTTT. Its protein is CASSPGDSTDTQYF.

The table lists this clonotype with a few counts. The chain combines TRBV10-3 with TRBJ1-2; D uncertain. The CDR3 covers 11 residues. CDR1 is ENHRY and CDR2 is SYGVKD in the germline V gene. Trimming shortened V by 0 bases and J by 9 bases, and 5 bases separated the two germline ends. The CDR3 coding sequence is TGTGCCATCAGTGAGTCTGTCAGCTACACCTTC. Protein: CAISESVSYTF.

The chain combines TRBV28 with TRBJ1-6, with a tentative D call TRBD1 (6 bases). The V gene's germline CDR1 is MDHEN and CDR2 SYDVKM. The CDR3 runs 14 residues. Trimming took 6 bases from V and 7 from J, leaving 13 bases between them. In DNA, the CDR3 is TGTGCCAGCAGCCAGGACAGCCGGAATTCACCCCTCCACTTT. Amino acid sequence: CASSQDSRNSPLHF.

This clonotype was seen more than once but under ten times. The rearrangement joins TRBV2 to TRBJ2-1, with D possibly being TRBD1 (5 bases). Deletions cut 0 bases from V and 2 bases from J, with 11 bases between. The CDR3 totals 16 residues. Germline CDR1 reads SNHLY; CDR2 reads FYNNEI. CDR3 amino acids: CASSEAGAIPYNEQFF. The CDR3 DNA reads TGTGCCAGCAGTGAAGCTGGGGCGATCCCCTACAATGAGCAGTTCTTC.

The chain recombines TRBV7-9 with TRBJ1-1, with D uncertain. The germline CDR1 and CDR2 sequences are SEHNR and FQNEAQ (reference sequence). V lost 2 bases and J lost 0, with 4 bases in between. The CDR3 consists of 13 residues. The CDR3 DNA reads as TGTGCCAGCAGCTTAATAATGAACACTGAAGCTTTCTTT. Its translation: CASSLIMNTEAFF.

The chain is built from TRBV20-1 and TRBJ2-7; 10 nucleotides align to TRBD1. The CDR3 contains 14 residues. With 6 bases clipped from V and 0 bases from J, the junction kept 5 bases outside the gene matches. Germline CDR1 reads DFQATT; CDR2 reads SNEGSKA (reference sequence). The CDR3 nucleotides read TGCAGTGCAAGGGACAGGGGTAGCTCCTACGAGCAGTACTTC. As protein: CSARDRGSSYEQYF.

This clonotype was found a few times. The rearrangement links TRBV19 to TRBJ1-5; weak D call: TRBD1 (5 bases). Trimming removed 6 bases from V and 4 bases from J, with 19 bases in between. CDR1 and CDR2 (germline): LNHDA, SQIVND (reference sequence). The CDR3 contains 16 residues. Here the CDR3 DNA reads TGTGCCAGTAGCAAAGAACCGGGACTCCGTAATCAGCCCCAGCATTTT. It translates to CASSKEPGLRNQPQHF.

This clonotype was counted at least ten times. The J gene is TRBJ1-2, the V gene TRBV5-4; perhaps TRBD1 as D (5 bases). From germline, CDR1 is SGHNT and CDR2 YYREEE (reference sequence). The V gene lost 0 bases and the J gene lost 6 bases, with 18 bases spanning the gap. This CDR3 is built from 16 residues. Written as DNA, the CDR3 is TGTGCCAGCAGCTTGGTTGGCGGGCAGGGTTCAGATGGCTACACCTTC. Translated: CASSLVGGQGSDGYTF.